The clone carrying this T cell receptor beta chain was seen at least ten times. Its target is not known. This entry belongs to a study of CD8 T cells in ankylosing spondylitis. Study-wide findings and caveats: Clones tied to disease were said to be significantly enriched in matched ankylosing spondylitis synovial fluid. Past research had described some motif variants in reactive arthritis synovial fluid and blood. Characteristic, it appeared, of ankylosing spondylitis blood was a TCR beta motif of seven or eight highly homologous variants.

Libraries for TCR beta were made by quantitative 5'-RACE with molecular barcodes. Using its own MiXCR run on the 5' RACE reads, TCRdb lists one record per CDR3 protein. Here the sample spans 180,000 or so distinct CDR3 sequences, roughly 12% being singletons. This CDR3 has 12 residues. Germline V gene data show CDR1 as ENHRY and CDR2 as SYGVKD. Trimming stripped 3 bases from V and 6 bases from J, with 9 bases between. The J gene is TRBJ2-7, the V gene TRBV10-3, with a weak D call TRBD2 (5 bases). This clonotype was obtained from a male donor with ankylosing spondylitis or in good health (not recorded which). The sequenced material came from blood, either unsorted or a sorted T cell fraction (not recorded which). CDR3 nucleotides: TGTGCCATCAGTGACGGGGTGAGCGAGCAGTACTTC. It codes for CAISDGVSEQYF.